Sequencing of this TCR beta chain was carried out in a study of blood T cell repertoires in COVID-19. TCRdb keeps only in-frame clones here, not all; method: immunoSEQ multiplex PCR. The sample records some 250,000 clones, approximately 86% being singletons. The CDR3 is 16 amino acids. With V trimmed by 3 bases and J by 3 bases, 4 bases remained unmatched. Germline loops: CDR1 SGHTA, CDR2 FQGNSA. This sequence originates from a woman aged 18 to 35 with acute or convalescent COVID-19. Sequences were obtained from peripheral blood. The V and J genes are TRBV7-2 and TRBJ1-4; 10 bases are shared with TRBD1. The CDR3 bases are TGTGCCAGCAGCTTGGACAGGGGGACAGCTAATGAAAAACTGTTTTTT. Protein product: CASSLDRGTANEKLFF.